This T cell receptor (beta chain) is drawn from a study of human T cells and chemical hapten exposure. The wider study: Alopecia universalis, totalis or areata was present in patients who were mostly female.

TCRdb independently ran MiXCR on the RACE reads; one entry per CDR3 protein. Here the sample spans approximately 82,000 distinct CDR3 sequences, approximately 12% being singletons. This clonotype was picked up many times. Time point reported: patch test 1, 2 weeks after DPC sensitization. Treatment in this sample: therapeutic diphenylcyclopropenone sensitization with weekly scalp DPC. Sequencing started from total RNA isolated from unfractionated whole blood. The input for sequencing was whole blood, taken in connection with sensitization to the hapten diphenylcyclopropenone (DPC). This receptor was identified in a woman aged 55-69 years with alopecia areata. Some clones in this sample may be carry-over from other donors' samples.

The CDR3 sequence is CASSPGGVDNIQYF. The DNA for the CDR3 is TGTGCCAGCAGCCCTGGGGGAGTGGACAACATTCAGTACTTC. This rearrangement joins TRBV3-1 to TRBJ2-4, with D perhaps TRBD1 or TRBD2 (5 bases each). The CDR3 consists of 14 residues. Germline V gene data show CDR1 as LGHDT and CDR2 as YNNKEL (reference sequence). V lost 4 bases to trimming and J lost 7 bases, with 14 bases between them.